This T cell receptor (beta chain) came from a study of blood T cell repertoires in COVID-19. Study information: Sources were T cells, B-cell-depleted T cells, or PBMCs; the material itself was cDNA or gDNA.

Participants were aged roughly 18 to 100 years from 20 to 30 US areas. Each participant's cohort was designated according to participant-reported clinical history. Under the authors' procedure: Amplified reference gene primers provided the basis for estimating nucleated cell counts. Only in-frame clones appear in the TCRdb table, and some are missing; sequencing was by immunoSEQ multiplex PCR. V, J and clone size are taken as reported in that table, and D and trimming were inferred from the DNA itself. The table lists about 400,000 clones, approximately 90% of them singletons. The CDR3 covers 16 residues. Per germline, CDR1 LGHNA and CDR2 YSLEER. V lost 0 bases, J lost 3 bases, and 7 bases stayed unmatched.

The rearrangement joins TRBV4-3 to TRBJ2-5; 7 bases line up with TRBD1. Sample: PBMCs or T cells enriched from blood (not recorded which). The clonotype comes from a woman aged 18-29 years with acute COVID-19. In nucleotides, the CDR3 is TGCGCCAGCAGCCAAGATAGTGCAGGGGGAAAAGAGACCCAGTACTTC. This sequence encodes CASSQDSAGGKETQYF.